This T cell receptor beta chain was recovered during a study of blood T cell repertoires in COVID-19. This CDR3 is built from 15 residues. V was clipped by 6 bases and J by 6 bases; unmatched bases: 9. Germline V lookup: CDR1 MNHEY, CDR2 SMNVEV (reference sequence). Per the original data handling: Reference gene primer amplification gave estimated nucleated cell counts. TCRdb keeps only in-frame clones here, not all; method: immunoSEQ multiplex PCR. That table furnishes V, J and clone size, whereas the DNA furnished D and trimming. The sample holds fewer than 140,000 clones, more than 80% seen once. The sequence derives from an older woman with acute or convalescent COVID-19. The chain employs TRBV27 and TRBJ2-7; TRBD2 matches 12 bases. Specimen: peripheral blood. CDR3: CASRGTSGFSSEQYF. In DNA form, the CDR3 reads TGTGCCAGCAGGGGGACTAGCGGGTTCTCTAGCGAGCAGTACTTC.